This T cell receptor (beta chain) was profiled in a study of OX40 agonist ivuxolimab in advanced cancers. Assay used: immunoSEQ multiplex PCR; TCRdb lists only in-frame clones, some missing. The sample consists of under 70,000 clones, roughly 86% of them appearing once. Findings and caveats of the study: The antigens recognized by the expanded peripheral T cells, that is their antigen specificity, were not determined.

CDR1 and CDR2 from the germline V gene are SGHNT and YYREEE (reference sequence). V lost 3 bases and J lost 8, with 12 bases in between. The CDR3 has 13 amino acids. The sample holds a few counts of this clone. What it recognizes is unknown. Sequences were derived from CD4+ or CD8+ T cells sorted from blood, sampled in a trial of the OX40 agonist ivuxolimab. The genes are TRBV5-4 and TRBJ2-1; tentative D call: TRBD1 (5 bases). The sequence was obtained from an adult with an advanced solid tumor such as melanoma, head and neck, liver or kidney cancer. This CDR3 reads CASSWQGRDEQFF. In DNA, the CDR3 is TGTGCCAGCAGCTGGCAGGGCCGGGATGAGCAGTTCTTC.